This T cell receptor (beta chain) was observed in a study of blood T cell repertoires in COVID-19. In the authors' workflow: Estimation of nucleated cell counts was performed using reference gene primer amplification. Sequencing used immunoSEQ multiplex PCR; TCRdb keeps in-frame clones, though not all of them. From that table come the V and J calls and clone size; the DNA was used to work out D and trimming. The sample records roughly 130,000 clones, roughly four fifths being singletons. This CDR3 is built from 15 residues. With V trimmed by 1 base and J by 8 bases, 7 bases remained unmatched. Germline assignment: CDR1 LGHDT and CDR2 YNNKEL (reference sequence).

Input material: peripheral blood. The clonotype originates from a woman aged 50 to 65 with acute or convalescent COVID-19. The genes are TRBV3-1 (or the pseudogene TRBV3-2) and TRBJ2-1; 8 positions agree with TRBD2. The CDR3 DNA follows: TGTGCCAGCAGCCAAGGAGCGGGGGAGAGTTATGAGCAGTTCTTC. Translating gives CASSQGAGESYEQFF.